This T cell receptor (beta chain) was recorded in a study of cytomegalovirus exposure and HLA in healthy donors. This PCR relied on a set of 60 Vbeta primers and 13 Jbeta primers. TCRdb's copy holds only in-frame clones and misses some; the assay was immunoSEQ multiplex PCR. Here the sample table reports roughly 73,000 clones. Germline loops: CDR1 SNHLY, CDR2 FYNNEI. The CDR3 covers 14 residues. Trimming removed 6 bases from V and 3 bases from J, with 15 bases in between. General study points: Looking again later, the authors saw that most CMV-associated TCR beta chains seemed HLA-restricted. Associated with cytomegalovirus, according to the listing, were 150 to 200 TCR beta chains. Analysis performed later showed TCR beta chains linked to HLA being more clonally expanded than equally common others.

Details on this clone: The target antigen is unknown.

The chain has TRBV2 and TRBJ2-7; TRBD2 is a possible D gene (5 bases). The specimen was PBMCs. The origin of this receptor is a man aged 45-65 years in good health and CMV-seropositive. CDR3 sequence (DNA): TGTGCCAGCAGGGAGAGGGTAAACCTCTACGAGCAGTACTTC. Translating gives CASRERVNLYEQYF.